One and the same sample provided the 9 T cell receptor beta chains below, sequenced in a study of monozygotic twins with inflammatory bowel disease. Each CDR3 protein gets one entry in TCRdb, which reprocessed the 5' RACE reads and gives no DNA. Found here are about 420,000 distinct CDR3 sequences; the top ten clones hold around 2.5%. Source material: blood. These receptors came from a human donor with ulcerative colitis or Crohn's disease, or a healthy co-twin of an affected twin (not recorded which).

The chain has TRBV12-3 or TRBV12-4 and TRBJ1-1. CDR3 length: 13 amino acids. CDR3 in amino acids: CASSESRGTEAFF.

The chain links TRBV29-1 to TRBJ2-1; TCRdb's D call of TRBD1 is untestable without DNA. This CDR3 has 13 residues. Germline CDR1 is SQVTM and CDR2 is ANQGSEA. CDR3 amino acids: CSVEQTQAGEQFF.

The J gene is TRBJ1-1, the V gene TRBV11-2; TCRdb's D gene call, TRBD1, goes unchecked for lack of DNA. Germline V gene sequence: CDR1 SGHAT, CDR2 FQNNGV. The CDR3 consists of 18 residues. CDR3 protein: CASTYQPRDGGANTEAFF.

The chain carries TRBV2 and TRBJ2-1; the TCRdb call, TRBD2, lacks DNA for checking. Germline V lookup: CDR1 SNHLY, CDR2 FYNNEI. The CDR3 totals 16 residues. CDR3 protein: CASGGGLAATNNEQFF.

The V call is TRBV5-4, the J call TRBJ2-7; the TCRdb call, TRBD2, lacks DNA for checking. This CDR3 contains 15 residues. Germline V CDR1 and CDR2: SGHNT, YYREEE (reference sequence). CDR3 sequence reads: CASSHQGLAAYEQYF.

The chain joins TRBV14 to TRBJ2-3; no DNA is available, so the TRBD1 call from TCRdb remains unchecked. Germline CDR1 SGHDN, CDR2 FVKESK. There are 16 residues in the CDR3. CDR3 protein: CASRLKPGQGSDTQYF.

The V call is TRBV6-1, the J call TRBJ1-1. CDR1 and CDR2 from the germline V gene are MNHNS and SASEGT. The CDR3 is 14 residues long. The CDR3 is CASTELGMNTEAFF.

This sequence joins TRBV5-1 and TRBJ1-2; checking the TCRdb D call of TRBD1 is not possible without DNA. This CDR3 comprises 15 residues. Germline V gives CDR1 SGHRS, CDR2 YFSETQ. The CDR3 region is CASSLAGQGFHGYTF.

The V and J genes are TRBV6-2 or TRBV6-3 and TRBJ2-2; the D gene TCRdb calls, TRBD1, cannot be checked with no DNA. Looked up from germline, CDR1 is MNHEY and CDR2 is SVGEGT. The CDR3 extends over 14 amino acids. This CDR3 is CASKRTGGTGELFF.